The clone carrying this TCR beta chain came up a few times. TCRdb used MiXCR to reprocess the RT-PCR reads, holding one entry per CDR3 protein. This table has more than 550,000 distinct CDR3 sequences, approximately 15% appearing once. CDR1 SGHTA and CDR2 FQGNSA come from the germline V gene. The CDR3 consists of 14 residues. Trimming shortened V by 5 bases and J by 1 base, and 10 bases separated the two germline ends. The sequenced sample consisted of memory CD4+ T cells from blood. This TCR was sampled from a female donor in good health, serving as a healthy control. This chain joins TRBV7-2 and TRBJ2-3; D gene unclear. The CDR3 DNA follows: TGTGCCAGCAGCCCGAAACTCCGCACAGATACGCAGTATTTT. Its protein product is CASSPKLRTDTQYF.